This T cell receptor beta chain was recorded in a study of T cells in localized non-small cell lung cancer. Whole-study findings and limits: Investigators sequenced only a single tumor region, leaving heterogeneity possible. Highest T cell clonality was seen in uninvolved adjacent lung, surpassing that measured in tumor. Turning up in adjacent lung were a median 57 of the top 100 tumor clones. Longer overall survival was associated with a higher density of T cells in the blood.

V was clipped by 2 bases and J by 4 bases; unmatched bases: 4. Per germline, CDR1 SEHNR and CDR2 FQNEAQ (reference sequence). There are 16 residues in the CDR3. Remarks on this clone: No antigen is known for it.

The table came from immunoSEQ multiplex PCR; TCRdb's copy has only in-frame clones and leaves some out. The profile shows around 43,000 clones, more than 85% of them singletons. The TCR sequence derives from a man aged 18-55 years with stage I lung adenocarcinoma. The starting material was peripheral blood, obtained before any cancer treatment. V gene TRBV7-9 combines with J gene TRBJ2-3; the match to TRBD2 covers 12 bases. Here the CDR3 reads CASSLLAGGNADTQYF. Written as DNA, the CDR3 is TGTGCCAGCAGCTTACTAGCGGGGGGGAATGCAGATACGCAGTATTTT.